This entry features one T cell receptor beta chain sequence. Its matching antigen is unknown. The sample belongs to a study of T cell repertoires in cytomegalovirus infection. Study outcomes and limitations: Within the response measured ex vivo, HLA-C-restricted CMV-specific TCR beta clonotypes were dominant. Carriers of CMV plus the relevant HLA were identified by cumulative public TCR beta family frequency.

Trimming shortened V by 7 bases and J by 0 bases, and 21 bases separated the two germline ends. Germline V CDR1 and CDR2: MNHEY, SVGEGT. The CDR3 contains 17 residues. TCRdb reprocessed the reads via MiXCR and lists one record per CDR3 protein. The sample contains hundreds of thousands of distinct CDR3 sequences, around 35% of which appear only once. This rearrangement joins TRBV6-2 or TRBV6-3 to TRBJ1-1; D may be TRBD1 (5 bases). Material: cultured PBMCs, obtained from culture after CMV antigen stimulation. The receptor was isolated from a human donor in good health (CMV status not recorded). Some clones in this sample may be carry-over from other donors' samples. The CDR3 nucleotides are TGTGCCAGCACAGAACGAGGCTCAGGGATGGTGAACACTGAAGCTTTCTTT. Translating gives CASTERGSGMVNTEAFF.